These T cell receptor beta chains were read from a single sample in a study of blood T cell repertoires in COVID-19. Sequencing was performed with immunoSEQ multiplex PCR; in TCRdb, only in-frame clones are kept and a portion is missing. The sample consists of under 350,000 clones, approximately 83% of them appearing once. The specimen sequenced was PBMCs or T cells enriched from blood (not recorded which). The source of these receptors is a middle-aged woman with acute COVID-19. Both conserved end residues are part of each CDR3. D genes are given only for firm matches. Clone sizes are given selectively: once, few, many, or a class where the clone is expanded.

>TRBD1|once|TRBV11-2|TRBJ2-7
CASSLIPTGGYEQYF
TGTGCCAGCAGCTTAATTCCGACAGGGGGCTACGAGCAGTACTTC
>.|.|TRBV5-1|TRBJ2-1
CASSLDGTKNEQFF
TGCGCCAGCAGCTTGGACGGGACAAAGAATGAGCAGTTCTTC
>TRBD2|once|TRBV6-2/TRBV6-3|TRBJ2-7
CASSYSPSGGEDYEQYF
TGTGCCAGCAGTTACTCGCCCAGCGGGGGGGAGGACTACGAGCAGTACTTC
>TRBD2|.|TRBV29-1|TRBJ2-5
CSVEVLAGETQYF
TGCAGCGTTGAGGTGCTAGCGGGGGAGACCCAGTACTTC
>.|.|TRBV5-5|TRBJ1-5
CASSLWEGDNQPQHF
TGTGCCAGCAGCTTGTGGGAGGGAGACAATCAGCCCCAGCATTTT
>.|.|TRBV2|TRBJ1-5
CASSERGDSNQPQHF
TGTGCCAGCAGTGAACGGGGGGATAGCAATCAGCCCCAGCATTTT
>TRBD2|.|TRBV4-2|TRBJ2-7
CASSQDLAGGAYEQYF
TGTGCCAGCAGCCAAGATTTAGCGGGGGGCGCCTACGAGCAGTACTTC
>TRBD1|.|TRBV28|TRBJ1-1
CASSEPGGASTEAFF
TGTGCCAGCAGCGAACCAGGGGGCGCCTCCACTGAAGCTTTCTTT
>.|once|TRBV20-1|TRBJ2-3
CSASRDFSTDTQYF
TGCAGTGCTAGTCGGGACTTTAGCACAGATACGCAGTATTTT
>.|few|TRBV7-2|TRBJ1-4
CASSRLQGWGEKLFF
TGTGCCAGCAGCCGTCTACAGGGATGGGGTGAAAAACTGTTTTTT
>TRBD1|.|TRBV28|TRBJ2-7
CASSLNRGTTYEQYF
TGTGCCAGCAGTTTAAACAGGGGTACAACTTACGAGCAGTACTTC
>TRBD1|.|TRBV5-1|TRBJ1-4
CASSSTQGAHNEKLFF
TGCGCCAGCAGCTCGACACAGGGGGCCCATAATGAAAAACTGTTTTTT
>.|.|TRBV6-2/TRBV6-3|TRBJ2-1
CASSYPTSHEQFF
TGTGCCAGCAGTTACCCCACTAGTCATGAGCAGTTCTTC
>.|.|TRBV6-5|TRBJ2-2
CASRRLTENTGELFF
TGTGCCAGCAGGCGACTAACTGAAAACACCGGGGAGCTGTTTTTT
>TRBD1|.|TRBV6-6|TRBJ1-6
CASSPGQGRTETSMSLHF
TGTGCCAGCAGTCCTGGACAGGGGCGCACGGAAACCTCTATGTCCCTCCACTTT
>.|few|TRBV2|TRBJ1-1
CASRREGGNTEAFF
TGTGCCAGCAGGCGTGAAGGGGGTAACACTGAAGCTTTCTTT
>.|few|TRBV6-5|TRBJ2-1
CASSYAVGGHEQFF
TGTGCCAGCAGTTACGCTGTTGGGGGCCATGAGCAGTTCTTC
>TRBD1|few|TRBV9|TRBJ2-1
CASSVGLGQGGQYLYNEQFF
TGTGCCAGCAGCGTAGGGCTGGGACAGGGGGGACAATACTTGTACAATGAGCAGTTCTTC
>.|.|TRBV19|TRBJ2-4
CASSGTRWVQYF
TGTGCCAGTAGTGGGACTCGGTGGGTTCAGTACTTC
>.|.|TRBV3-1/TRBV3-2|TRBJ2-5
CASSRAQGLETQYF
TGTGCCAGCAGCCGAGCCCAGGGGTTAGAGACCCAGTACTTC
>TRBD2|once|TRBV11-2|TRBJ2-3
CASSLRRETDTQYF
TGTGCCAGCAGCCTAAGGCGGGAGACAGATACGCAGTATTTT
>TRBD2|once|TRBV7-2|TRBJ2-5
CASSLRPGGETQYF
TGTGCCAGCAGCTTACGCCCGGGAGGAGAGACCCAGTACTTC
>.|.|TRBV5-1|TRBJ2-1
CASSSKVGRTGSYNEQFF
TGCGCCAGCAGCTCAAAGGTCGGTAGAACAGGGTCATACAATGAGCAGTTCTTC
>.|.|TRBV19|TRBJ1-5
CALMGKQGNSNQPQHF
TGTGCCCTAATGGGTAAACAGGGTAACAGCAATCAGCCCCAGCATTTT
>.|.|TRBV20-1|TRBJ2-1
CSVAGEKKQFF
TGCAGTGTCGCCGGGGAAAAGAAGCAGTTCTTC
>.|.|TRBV6-2/TRBV6-3|TRBJ2-7
CASSLYYEQYF
TGTGCCAGCAGTCTCTATTACGAGCAGTACTTC
>TRBD1|.|TRBV28|TRBJ2-2
CASSLWGQGMGYTGELFF
TGTGCCAGCAGTTTATGGGGACAGGGTATGGGGTACACCGGGGAGCTGTTTTTT
>.|.|TRBV15|TRBJ1-2
CATSRDRVSGYTF
TGTGCCACCAGCAGAGACAGGGTCAGTGGCTACACCTTC
>.|.|TRBV12-3/TRBV12-4|TRBJ1-4
CASGRSTNEKLFF
TGTGCCAGCGGCCGATCAACTAATGAAAAACTGTTTTTT
>.|.|TRBV6-5|TRBJ1-6
CASSSSGPALNSPLHF
TGTGCCAGCAGTTCCTCTGGTCCCGCGCTTAATTCACCCCTCCACTTT
>TRBD2|once|TRBV4-1|TRBJ2-7
CASSQASGASYEQYF
TGCGCCAGCAGCCAAGCCAGCGGGGCCTCCTACGAGCAGTACTTC
>.|.|TRBV14|TRBJ1-6
CASSRRFSYNSPLHF
TGTGCCAGCAGTCGGAGATTCTCCTATAATTCACCCCTCCACTTT
>TRBD1|few|TRBV29-1|TRBJ1-2
CSVDRGTYGYTF
TGCAGCGTTGACAGGGGGACCTATGGCTACACCTTC
>.|.|TRBV4-3|TRBJ2-1
CASSQGQGSYNEQFF
TGCGCCAGCAGCCAAGGGCAGGGGTCCTACAATGAGCAGTTCTTC
>.|.|TRBV4-3|TRBJ2-2
CASSQDVAVVLGGGELFF
TGCGCCAGCAGCCAAGATGTCGCAGTAGTCCTTGGAGGAGGGGAGCTGTTTTTT
>TRBD1|.|TRBV18|TRBJ1-5
CASSPGQGSQPQHF
TGTGCCAGCTCACCGGGACAGGGGTCTCAGCCCCAGCATTTT
>TRBD1|.|TRBV9|TRBJ2-2
CASSPRQGWDGELFF
TGTGCCAGCAGCCCAAGACAGGGGTGGGACGGGGAGCTGTTTTTT
>TRBD1|.|TRBV3-1/TRBV3-2|TRBJ1-1
CASSRWDRGTATEAFF
TGTGCCAGCAGCCGCTGGGACAGGGGAACGGCCACTGAAGCTTTCTTT
>TRBD1|.|TRBV2|TRBJ1-5
CASSEGQGAIQPQHF
TGTGCCAGCAGTGAGGGACAGGGGGCAATTCAGCCCCAGCATTTT
>.|.|TRBV18|TRBJ1-2
CASSPPSNYGYTF
TGTGCCAGCTCACCCCCATCTAACTATGGCTACACCTTC
>TRBD2|.|TRBV2|TRBJ2-3
CASSKLAGGTDTQYF
TGTGCCAGCAGTAAACTAGCGGGAGGGACAGATACGCAGTATTTT
>.|.|TRBV2|TRBJ2-3
CASKQQGNTQYF
TGTGCCAGCAAACAGCAGGGAAATACGCAGTATTTT
>TRBD1|few|TRBV5-1|TRBJ1-6
CASSPEILDRGYSSPLHF
TGCGCCAGCAGCCCGGAAATACTGGACAGGGGGTATAGTTCACCCCTCCACTTT
>.|once|TRBV7-9|TRBJ2-7
CASSYGNAGEQYF
TGTGCCAGCAGCTACGGGAATGCGGGAGAGCAGTACTTC
>TRBD2|.|TRBV27|TRBJ2-3
CASRASGTREYVTDTQYF
TGTGCCAGCAGGGCTAGCGGGACCAGGGAGTATGTCACAGATACGCAGTATTTT
>.|.|TRBV18|TRBJ1-3
CASSLTGLASGNTIYF
TGTGCCAGCTCACTGACAGGACTGGCCTCTGGAAACACCATATATTTT
>.|.|TRBV2|TRBJ2-4
CASIGGGLEILAKNIQYF
TGTGCCAGCATTGGGGGAGGTCTAGAAATTCTAGCCAAAAACATTCAGTACTTC
>.|.|TRBV6-5|TRBJ2-2
CATFGGRKGPGELFF
TGTGCCACTTTCGGAGGGAGAAAAGGGCCCGGGGAGCTGTTTTTT
>TRBD1|.|TRBV10-3|TRBJ1-1
CAITPTGGIEEAFF
TGTGCCATCACCCCAACAGGGGGCATCGAAGAAGCTTTCTTT
>.|.|TRBV19|TRBJ1-6
CASSIDPGWDNSPLHF
TGTGCCAGTAGTATAGATCCGGGTTGGGATAATTCACCCCTCCACTTT
>.|.|TRBV19|TRBJ1-5
CASSTRTAYSNQPQHF
TGTGCCAGTAGTACTCGGACAGCTTATAGCAATCAGCCCCAGCATTTT
>.|once|TRBV6-5|TRBJ1-2
CASSYNRVDGYTF
TGTGCCAGCAGTTACAACAGGGTTGATGGCTACACCTTC
>.|.|TRBV2|TRBJ2-2
CASSKQGTISTGELFF
TGTGCCAGCAGTAAACAGGGTACGATTAGTACCGGGGAGCTGTTTTTT
>.|.|TRBV7-9|TRBJ2-3
CASSDRTSYSTDTQYF
TGTGCCAGCAGCGACAGGACATCGTATAGCACAGATACGCAGTATTTT
>.|.|TRBV6-5|TRBJ1-4
CASSYIGGATNEKLFF
TGTGCCAGCAGTTACATTGGGGGGGCAACTAATGAAAAACTGTTTTTT
>.|.|TRBV18|TRBJ1-6
CASSLKLPFLNF
TGTGCCAGCTCACTAAAATTGCCATTCCTAAACTTT
>TRBD2|.|TRBV4-2|TRBJ2-3
CASSQTSGGSTDTQYF
TGTGCCAGCAGCCAGACTAGCGGGGGTTCCACAGATACGCAGTATTTT
>.|.|TRBV5-4|TRBJ1-6
CASSRGTAYSPLHF
TGTGCCAGCAGCCGCGGGACGGCCTATTCACCCCTCCACTTT
>.|once|TRBV3-1/TRBV3-2|TRBJ1-5
CASSRGDWDQPQHF
TGTGCCAGCAGCCGCGGGGACTGGGATCAGCCCCAGCATTTT
>TRBD1|.|TRBV19|TRBJ1-2
CASSTGQFYGYTF
TGTGCCAGTAGTACGGGACAGTTCTATGGCTACACCTTC